Shown below are 15 T cell receptor beta chains from a single sample sequenced in a study of identical twins. Each CDR3 protein is one row after TCRdb ran MiXCR on the 5' RACE reads. The data show hundreds of thousands of distinct CDR3 sequences, about 12% seen once. These same data were also listed under a study on yellow fever vaccine responses in identical twins.

The sequenced sample was PBMCs. The receptors originated from a woman aged 18-29 years in good health.

The chain combines TRBV28 with TRBJ2-4; D perhaps matches TRBD1 (5 bases). The CDR3 has 12 residues. V gave up 5 bases and J gave up 8 bases, with 10 bases separating them. Germline CDR1 and CDR2: MDHEN and SYDVKM. The CDR3 here is CASSIKGHIQYF. The CDR3 region has the DNA TGTGCCAGCAGTATAAAGGGGCACATTCAGTACTTC.

This clonotype has only a few counts. This chain links TRBV7-7 with TRBJ2-1; no clear D. The CDR3 is 15 residues long. CDR1 and CDR2 from the germline V gene are SSHAT and FNYEAQ (reference sequence). Trimming stripped 5 bases from V and 0 bases from J, with 11 bases between. The CDR3 bases are TGTGCCAGCAGCGCCTCTGTTAGCTCCTACAATGAGCAGTTCTTC. Translation gives CASSASVSSYNEQFF.

This clonotype was observed many times. The V gene is TRBV28, the J gene TRBJ2-5, with 7 bases lining up with TRBD1. Trimming cost V 7 bases and J 0 bases; bases outside gene matches: 8. Per the germline V gene, CDR1 is MDHEN and CDR2 is SYDVKM. The CDR3 length is 15 residues. The DNA for the CDR3 is TGTGCCAGCACCTCCGGGACAGAGTACCAAGAGACCCAGTACTTC. This gives the protein CASTSGTEYQETQYF.

This clonotype was seen many times. This chain connects TRBV7-9 to TRBJ2-5, with D unclear. The V end was cut by 5 bases, the J end by 2 bases, with 12 bases between. Germline values: CDR1 SEHNR, CDR2 FQNEAQ (reference sequence). CDR3 length: 14 residues. CDR3 in amino acids: CASSPRGTQETQYF. The CDR3 nucleotides are TGTGCCAGCAGCCCAAGAGGAACGCAAGAGACCCAGTACTTC.

The gene calls are TRBV28 and TRBJ2-5; D is possibly TRBD1 (6 bases). CDR3 length: 16 amino acids. Germline assignment: CDR1 MDHEN and CDR2 SYDVKM. V dropped 3 bases and J dropped 5 bases, with 19 bases sitting between them. The CDR3 sequence is CASSFRRTGSGETQYF. As DNA, the CDR3 is TGTGCCAGCAGTTTCCGCCGAACAGGGTCGGGGGAGACCCAGTACTTC.

The V gene is TRBV2, the J gene TRBJ2-5; 11 bases map to TRBD2. The CDR3 is 14 residues long. Germline V lookup: CDR1 SNHLY, CDR2 FYNNEI. V lost 10 bases, J lost 5 bases, and 9 bases stayed unmatched. CDR3 in DNA: TGTGCCACTTTCCTAGCGGGGGGCCGGGAGACCCAGTACTTC. Amino acids: CATFLAGGRETQYF.

This chain links TRBV29-1 with TRBJ2-7, with D possibly matching TRBD1 (6 bases). Per the germline V gene, CDR1 is SQVTM and CDR2 is ANQGSEA. This CDR3 region has 14 residues. Deletions cut 5 bases from V and 7 bases from J, with 21 bases between. The CDR3 loop reads CSVRRGQPPGEQYF. The DNA of the CDR3 is TGCAGCGTTCGCAGGGGCCAACCACCGGGGGAGCAGTACTTC.

A few counts support this clonotype. The rearrangement links TRBV7-7 to TRBJ2-7, with D unresolved. With 8 bases removed from V and 6 bases from J, the gap between germline ends came to 5 bases. Germline CDR1 reads SSHAT; CDR2 reads FNYEAQ (reference sequence). CDR3 length: 9 residues. The CDR3: CASGGEQYF. The DNA for the CDR3 is TGTGCCAGCGGCGGCGAGCAGTACTTC.

This clonotype came up many times. The chain carries TRBV28 and TRBJ2-7, with a possible D match to TRBD2 (5 bases). CDR3 length: 14 amino acids. Trimming took off 5 bases at V and 3 bases at J, with 14 bases between the two ends. CDR1 is MDHEN, CDR2 SYDVKM, per germline. Written as DNA, the CDR3 is TGTGCCAGCAGTCTTCCTTTCAGCGGCTACGAGCAGTACTTC. Translating it yields CASSLPFSGYEQYF.

The J gene is TRBJ2-2, the V gene TRBV5-1, with D possibly being TRBD2 (6 bases). Between the trimmed V and J ends, which lost 4 bases and 0 bases, there was a span of 16 bases. CDR1 and CDR2 from the germline V gene are SGHRS and YFSETQ. This CDR3 region has 17 residues. CDR3 DNA: TGCGCCAGCAGCCGGAGGGTGGGCACCGCGAACACCGGGGAGCTGTTTTTT. Residues: CASSRRVGTANTGELFF.

The chain joins TRBV24-1 to TRBJ2-1; tentatively, D is TRBD2 (5 bases). Germline V gene sequence: CDR1 KGHDR, CDR2 SFDVKD. Trimming took off 3 bases at V and 10 bases at J, with 15 bases between the two ends. This CDR3 comprises 14 residues. The CDR3 sequence is CATSDSTRASEQFF. CDR3 nucleotides: TGTGCCACCAGTGATAGCACTAGAGCTTCGGAGCAGTTCTTC.

CDR3: CASRIGDSNSPLHF. DNA for the CDR3: TGTGCCAGCAGGATAGGGGACAGTAATTCACCCCTCCACTTT. The gene calls are TRBV6-1 and TRBJ1-6, with 7 bases matching TRBD1. V shed 6 bases, J shed 6 bases, and the junction held 5 bases outside the gene matches. The CDR3 loop spans 14 amino acids. Germline CDR1 MNHNS, CDR2 SASEGT.

This clonotype was counted ten times or more. The V and J genes are TRBV12-3 or TRBV12-4 and TRBJ1-2; D may be TRBD1 (6 bases). V was clipped by 6 bases and J by 4 bases, with 21 bases between them. The CDR3 length is 16 residues. The CDR3 sequence: CASSPPDSGATYGYTF. CDR3 sequence (DNA): TGTGCCAGCAGCCCCCCGGATTCGGGGGCGACCTATGGCTACACCTTC.

The chain couples TRBV12-3 or TRBV12-4 to TRBJ1-2; unclear D gene. The CDR3 runs to 12 residues. The V gene lost 3 bases and the J gene lost 4 bases, with 6 bases spanning the gap. The CDR3 DNA reads TGTGCCAGCAGTTTTGACATCTATGGCTACACCTTC. This codes for CASSFDIYGYTF.

This clonotype was seen a handful of times. The chain recombines TRBV3-1 with TRBJ1-3; 9 bases align to TRBD1. The CDR3 runs 16 residues. J gave up 0 bases and V 6 bases, and 6 bases lay outside the gene matches. Germline lookup yields CDR1 LGHDT and CDR2 YNNKEL (reference sequence). The CDR3: CASSVTGGNSGNTIYF. The CDR3, as DNA: TGTGCCAGCAGTGTCACAGGGGGCAACTCTGGAAACACCATATATTTT.